A single sample gave rise to the 25 T cell receptor beta chains below, sequenced in a study of glioma-infiltrating T cells. Using RNA template, CDR3s of TCR alpha and beta were amplified with iRepertoire arm-PCR. A single record per CDR3 protein comes from TCRdb applying MiXCR to the multiplex PCR reads. The table lists about 140,000 distinct CDR3 sequences, around 42% of them singletons, with more than 15% in the top ten. The material sequenced was glioma tissue, nonneoplastic brain tissue, or PBMCs (not recorded which). These receptors were obtained from a human donor with low-grade glioma or glioblastoma, undergoing nonglioma brain surgery, or in good health (not recorded which).

The V gene is TRBV6-1, the J gene TRBJ1-1, with TRBD1 identical over 7 bases. This CDR3 has 12 amino acids. Germline CDR1 MNHNS, CDR2 SASEGT. Trimming took 5 bases from V and 8 from J; bases not matched to a gene: 5. The CDR3 loop reads CASSFRTGEAFF. In DNA form, the CDR3 reads TGTGCCAGCAGTTTCCGGACAGGAGAAGCTTTCTTT.

The V and J genes are TRBV6-1 and TRBJ1-1, with 8 bases matching TRBD1. Trimming removed 6 bases from V and 4 bases from J; junction bases left unmatched: 4. Per germline, CDR1 MNHNS and CDR2 SASEGT. The CDR3 loop spans 13 amino acids. The chain's CDR3 is CASRTGVVTEAFF. The CDR3 DNA follows: TGTGCCAGCAGGACAGGGGTGGTCACTGAAGCTTTCTTT.

This clonotype has a handful of counts. The chain joins TRBV20-1 to TRBJ2-2, with D uncertain. Trimming removed 0 bases from V and 3 bases from J, with 5 bases in between. In germline, CDR1 is DFQATT, CDR2 SNEGSKA (reference sequence). There are 13 residues in the CDR3. CDR3 residues: CSARDHYTGELFF. CDR3 DNA sequence: TGCAGTGCTAGAGACCATTACACCGGGGAGCTGTTTTTT.

The chain couples TRBV19 to TRBJ1-2; possibly TRBD1 for D (5 bases). The CDR3 is made up of 13 amino acids. The germline V and J ends were trimmed by 5 bases and 6 bases, with 13 bases remaining between them. The germline V gene encodes CDR1 LNHDA and CDR2 SQIVND (reference sequence). This CDR3 reads CASSLGRTNGYTF. CDR3 nucleotide sequence: TGTGCCAGTAGTCTGGGCAGGACAAATGGCTACACCTTC.

This rearrangement joins TRBV3-1 to TRBJ2-7; perhaps D is TRBD1 or TRBD2 (7 bases each). The length of the CDR3 is 15 residues. From germline, CDR1 is LGHDT and CDR2 YNNKEL (reference sequence). V lost 4 bases, J lost 3 bases, and 16 bases lay in between. CDR3 nucleotides: TGTGCCAGCAGCCCCAGGGGGGGGGCTGGCTACGAGCAGTACTTC. This sequence encodes CASSPRGGAGYEQYF.

This clonotype was counted ten times or more. CDR3 amino acids: CASSQNLAGVGNEQFF. As DNA, the CDR3 is TGCGCCAGCAGCCAGAACCTAGCGGGAGTCGGCAATGAGCAGTTCTTC. This sequence joins TRBV4-3 and TRBJ2-1, with 10 bases aligning to TRBD2. Per germline, CDR1 LGHNA and CDR2 YSLEER. The CDR3 length is 16 residues. With 3 bases clipped from V and 6 bases from J, the junction kept 8 bases outside the gene matches.

This clonotype was recorded a few times. The chain carries TRBV15 and TRBJ1-5; D gene ambiguous. V was clipped by 2 bases and J by 7 bases, with 21 bases between them. The CDR3 spans 17 residues. CDR1 is LNHNV and CDR2 is YYDKDF in the germline V gene (reference sequence). CDR3 bases: TGTGCCACCAGCAGAACAGACGGAATCGCCGGAGGACAGCCCCAGCATTTT. It yields the protein CATSRTDGIAGGQPQHF.

This clonotype was counted many times. The chain couples TRBV4-1 to TRBJ1-6; no reliable D call. The germline V gene encodes CDR1 MGHRA and CDR2 YSYEKL. The CDR3 length is 14 residues. The V gene lost 0 bases and the J gene lost 8 bases, with 8 bases spanning the gap. The CDR3, as DNA: TGCGCCAGCAGCCAAGATCCCGTAGATTCACCCCTCCACTTT. Amino acid sequence: CASSQDPVDSPLHF.

Regarding this clonotype: One end of the junction is discordant with germline, which a read error may explain. The chain employs TRBV6-1 and TRBJ2-1; TRBD2 matches 9 bases. The germline gives CDR1 MNHNS, CDR2 SASEGT. The CDR3 has 10 amino acids. CDR3 sequence: CASRGLAWIF. The CDR3 DNA is TGTGCCAGCAGGGGACTAGCCTGGATATTC.

This clonotype was counted a few times. This sequence joins TRBV6-6 and TRBJ2-7; 8 bases agree with TRBD1. Trimming removed 2 bases from V and 2 bases from J; junction bases left unmatched: 8. Per germline, CDR1 MNHNY and CDR2 SVGAGI (reference sequence). This CDR3 is 16 amino acids long. The CDR3 DNA follows: TGTGCCAGCAGTTACAAGACAGGGGTAGTAACCTACGAGCAGTACTTC. Translated: CASSYKTGVVTYEQYF.

This sequence joins TRBV20-1 and TRBJ1-1; 10 bases map to TRBD1. CDR1 is DFQATT, CDR2 SNEGSKA, per germline (reference sequence). The V and J ends lost 6 bases and 11 bases, in that order; junction bases with no gene match: 15. This CDR3 spans 14 amino acids. Written as DNA, the CDR3 is TGCAGTGCCCACCGACAGGGGGCTATAGAATCGGCTTTCTTT. Its translation is CSAHRQGAIESAFF.

The CDR3 region has the DNA TGTGCCAGCAGACGCGGTGACGTGAACACTGAAGCTTTCTTT. Translating it yields CASRRGDVNTEAFF. The chain uses TRBV2 and TRBJ1-1, with D unclear. The CDR3 runs to 14 residues. V shed 6 bases and J shed 0 bases, with 11 bases lying between them. Germline CDR1 reads SNHLY; CDR2 reads FYNNEI.

This clonotype occurred many times. The chain recombines TRBV15 with TRBJ1-1; D gene ambiguous. Trimming removed 0 bases from V and 0 bases from J, with 8 bases in between. The CDR3 runs to 15 residues. Per germline, CDR1 LNHNV and CDR2 YYDKDF (reference sequence). The CDR3 protein is CATSRDNSVNTEAFF. CDR3 sequence (DNA): TGTGCCACCAGCAGAGATAACAGTGTGAACACTGAAGCTTTCTTT.

The genes are TRBV7-2 and TRBJ2-7, with 7 bases that match TRBD1. Germline CDR1 reads SGHTA; CDR2 reads FQGNSA. This CDR3 comprises 15 residues. V lost 5 bases, J lost 3 bases, and 10 bases stayed unmatched. The CDR3 sequence: CASSKIGQDGYEQYF. In DNA form, the CDR3 reads TGTGCCAGCAGCAAGATTGGACAGGACGGCTACGAGCAGTACTTC.

This clonotype came up a few times. The V call is TRBV28, the J call TRBJ2-7, with no clear D. Germline V CDR1 and CDR2: MDHEN, SYDVKM. V was pared by 6 bases and J by 4 bases, with 10 bases between. This CDR3 has 12 residues. The CDR3 bases are TGTGCCAGCAGGCTCAATTCGTACGAGCAGTACTTC. Its translation is CASRLNSYEQYF. The full variable domain, rest sourced from reference TRBV28 and TRBJ2-7, is DVKVTQSSRYLVKRTGEKVFLECVQDMDHENMFWYRQDPGLGLRLIYFSYDVKMKEKGDIPEGYSVSREKKERFSLILESASTNQTSMYLCASRLNSYEQYFGPGTRLTVT.

This chain uses TRBV6-2 or TRBV6-3 with TRBJ2-7; 9 positions match TRBD2. CDR3 size: 16 residues. The germline CDR1 and CDR2 sequences are MNHEY and SVGEGT. Trimming cost V 0 bases and J 2 bases; bases outside gene matches: 5. In DNA form, the CDR3 reads TGTGCCAGCAGTTACTCACGGACTAGCGTTCCCTACGAGCAGTACTTC. Translating it yields CASSYSRTSVPYEQYF.

This clonotype has more than one count but fewer than ten. The chain links TRBV20-1 to TRBJ1-1; D is unclear. The CDR3 runs to 13 residues. From germline, CDR1 is DFQATT and CDR2 SNEGSKA (reference sequence). The CDR3 here is CSLRVSHGAEAFF. The CDR3 DNA sequence: TGCAGCTTGCGTGTTTCGCACGGGGCTGAAGCTTTCTTT.

Details on this clonotype: A read error may produce the germline difference seen at one junction end. V and J are TRBV4-2 and TRBJ1-1; 7 bases are a match to TRBD1. Germline values: CDR1 LGHNA, CDR2 YNFKEQ. This CDR3 has 15 residues. The CDR3 sequence: CASSQGQGPRIEASF. Here the CDR3 DNA reads TGTGCCAGCAGCCAAGGACAGGGCCCACGGATTGAAGCTTCCTTT.

The gene calls are TRBV27 and TRBJ2-3, with 9 bases identical to TRBD1. The CDR3 extends over 14 amino acids. CDR1 is MNHEY and CDR2 is SMNVEV in the germline V gene (reference sequence). With V trimmed by 8 bases and J by 3 bases, 6 bases remained unmatched. CDR3 region: CASADRGFTDTQYF. The CDR3 nucleotides read TGTGCCAGCGCAGACAGGGGGTTTACAGATACGCAGTATTTT.

The rearrangement joins TRBV20-1 to TRBJ2-3, with D possibly being TRBD1 or TRBD2 (5 bases each). CDR1 is DFQATT and CDR2 is SNEGSKA in the germline V gene (reference sequence). V shed 7 bases and J shed 2 bases, with 13 bases lying between them. This CDR3 spans 13 amino acids. The CDR3 DNA reads TGCAGTGGCTGGGACCCCACCACAGATACGCAGTATTTT. Translation: CSGWDPTTDTQYF.

Many counts were recorded for this clonotype. The rearrangement joins TRBV24-1 to TRBJ2-2, with D possibly being TRBD1 (5 bases). Germline V gene lookup returns CDR1 KGHDR and CDR2 SFDVKD. V was pared by 9 bases and J by 1 base, with 5 bases between. The CDR3 is made up of 12 amino acids. CDR3 nucleotide sequence: TGTGCCACCGGACAGAACACCGGGGAGCTGTTTTTT. This gives the protein CATGQNTGELFF.

This clonotype was observed at least ten times. The junction departs from the called germline gene at one end, perhaps through a read error. The chain employs TRBV6-1 and TRBJ1-1; D unresolved. Germline values: CDR1 MNHNS, CDR2 SASEGT. The CDR3 consists of 13 residues. The CDR3 is CASREAGNTEAFF. CDR3 in DNA: TGTGCCAGCAGGGAAGCCGGTAACACTGAAGCTTTCTTT.

V is TRBV6-1 and J is TRBJ2-3, with D unresolved. V lost 9 bases and J lost 2, with 15 bases in between. Germline V gene lookup returns CDR1 MNHNS and CDR2 SASEGT. The CDR3 runs to 14 residues. CDR3 in DNA: TGTGCCAGTAGGGCGAACGCCTACACAGATACGCAGTATTTT. Protein product: CASRANAYTDTQYF.

This chain links TRBV6-6 with TRBJ1-1; the D gene is possibly TRBD1 (6 bases). CDR1 MNHNY and CDR2 SVGAGI come from the germline V gene (reference sequence). V lost 0 bases and J lost 1, with 9 bases in between. The CDR3 is 15 residues long. The CDR3 DNA follows: TGTGCCAGCAGTTACTCTGGGGGCGCGAACACTGAAGCTTTCTTT. It codes for CASSYSGGANTEAFF.

The CDR3 loop is CASSSGIADGANVLTF. The CDR3 DNA reads as TGTGCCAGCAGCTCCGGGATCGCGGACGGGGCCAACGTCCTGACTTTC. The chain combines TRBV28 with TRBJ2-6; perhaps TRBD2 as D (5 bases). Per germline, CDR1 MDHEN and CDR2 SYDVKM. V lost 6 bases, J lost 4 bases, and 16 bases lay in between. The length of the CDR3 is 16 residues.